This T cell receptor (beta chain) came from a study of early T cells in non-severe SARS-CoV-2 infection (dated by TCRdb to the early 2020s). For the wider study: Bulk RNA from unsorted whole blood was used for TCR sequencing, so alpha and beta chains could not be paired. Paper-wide results and their limitations: VDJdb matching was skewed toward anti-spike CD8 responses and likely underestimated virus-specific expansions by missing private and CD4 specificities.

The study was a case-control design nested within a healthcare worker cohort in London, UK, with weekly nasopharyngeal swab PCR tests and blood sampling. Healthcare workers were recruited between 23 and 31 March 2020, during the week of the UK lockdown, and were followed weekly for up to roughly 15 weeks. Concerning this clonotype: Which antigen it targets is not known. Base qualities are not at hand, and no much larger clone is one base apart.

Receptors were amplified or captured by 5' RACE. Data came from a NextSeq 500. To correct for sequencing error and PCR bias, the TCR library protocol tagged individual cDNA molecules with unique molecular identifiers. TCR alpha and beta chains were both sequenced, and the abundances of alpha and beta sequences in each sample were closely correlated with each other. The original methods were these. Decombinator V4 was used to annotate TCR sequences for V gene, J gene and CDR3. TCRs were defined as expanded if a significant change between any two time points was detected under a Poisson model with p below 0.0001. TCR abundances were normalised to the total number of TCRs sequenced in each sample and reported as counts per million. TRAV1-2 paired with TRAJ12, TRAJ20 or TRAJ33 defined MAIT TCRs, while TRAV10 paired with TRAJ18 defined iNKT TCRs. VDJdb, accessed 1 November 2021, was searched for CMV, EBV and SARS-CoV-2 annotated TCRs, excluding TCRs annotated for multiple antigens. The public reads were reprocessed in TCRdb via fastp at Q25 and MiXCR, keeping in-frame beta chains. Here each entry gathers all rows of one CDR3 protein and keeps the most common genes and DNA. These V and J calls originate from TCRdb's pipeline instead of the authors' own analysis. This sample is represented by tens of thousands of distinct CDR3 sequences; about 13% of them were singletons. The ten most abundant clones make up 1.4% of the sample.

Here V drops 2 bases and J drops 7 bases, and the junction holds 7 bases not matched to any gene. The germline V gene encodes CDR1 LGHNT and CDR2 FRNRAP. Reading from cysteine to phenylalanine, the CDR3 counts 15 amino acids. Here the CDR3 DNA is all that survives: 45 bases in frame from base 1. Sequenced input: whole blood. The V and J genes are TRBV12-5 and TRBJ1-4; 7 central bases correspond to TRBD1. The sequence came from an adult who was a healthcare worker with PCR-confirmed SARS-CoV-2 infection or an uninfected control (not recorded which). The CDR3 has the sequence CASGLIPGQPEKLFF. The sequenced DNA: TGTGCTAGTGGTTTGATCCCGGGACAGCCTGAAAAACTGTTTTTT.